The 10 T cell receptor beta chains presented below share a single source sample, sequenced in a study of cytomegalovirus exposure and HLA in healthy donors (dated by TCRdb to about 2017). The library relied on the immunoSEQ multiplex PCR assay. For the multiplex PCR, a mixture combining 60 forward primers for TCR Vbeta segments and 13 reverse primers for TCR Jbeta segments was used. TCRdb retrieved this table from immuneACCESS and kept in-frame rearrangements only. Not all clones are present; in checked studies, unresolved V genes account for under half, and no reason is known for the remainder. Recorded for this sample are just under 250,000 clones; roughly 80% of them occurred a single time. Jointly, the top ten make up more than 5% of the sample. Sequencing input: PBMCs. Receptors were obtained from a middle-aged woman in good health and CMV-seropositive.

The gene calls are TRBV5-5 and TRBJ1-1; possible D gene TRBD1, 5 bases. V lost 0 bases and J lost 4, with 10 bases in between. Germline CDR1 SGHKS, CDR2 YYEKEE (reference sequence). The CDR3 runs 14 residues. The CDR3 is CASSLVQGGTEAFF. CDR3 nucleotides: TGTGCCAGCAGCTTGGTTCAGGGAGGCACTGAAGCTTTCTTT.

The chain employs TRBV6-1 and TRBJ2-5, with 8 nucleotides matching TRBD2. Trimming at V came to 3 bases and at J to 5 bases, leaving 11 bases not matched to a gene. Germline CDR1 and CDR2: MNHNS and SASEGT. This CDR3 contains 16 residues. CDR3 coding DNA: TGTGCCAGCAGTGATCAGCCGGGACTAGGTTGGGAGACCCAGTACTTC. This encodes CASSDQPGLGWETQYF.

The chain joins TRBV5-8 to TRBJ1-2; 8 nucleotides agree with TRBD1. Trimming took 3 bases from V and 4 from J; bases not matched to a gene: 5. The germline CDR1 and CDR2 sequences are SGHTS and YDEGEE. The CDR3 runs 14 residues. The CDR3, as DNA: TGTGCCAGCAGCTCGAAGGACAGGGCCTATGGCTACACCTTC. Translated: CASSSKDRAYGYTF.

The CDR3 reads CAWSSDYTDTQYF. DNA for the CDR3: TGTGCCTGGAGTTCGGACTACACAGATACGCAGTATTTT. The chain couples TRBV30 to TRBJ2-3; D might be TRBD2 (6 bases). Germline values: CDR1 GTSNPN, CDR2 SVGIG (reference sequence). Trimming removed 2 bases at V and 2 bases at J, with 8 bases between. CDR3 length equals 13 residues. The whole variable domain, filled in from reference TRBV30 and TRBJ2-3, reads SQTIHQWPATLVQPVGSPLSLECTVEGTSNPNLYWYRQAAGRGLQLLFYSVGIGQISSEVPQNLSASRPQDRQFILSSKKLLLSDSGFYLCAWSSDYTDTQYFGPGTRLTVL.

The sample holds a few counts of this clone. Here the CDR3 DNA reads TGTGCCAGCAGTGAATTGCGAGGGAATACTGAAAAACTGTTTTTT. Translating it yields CASSELRGNTEKLFF. The chain carries TRBV25-1 and TRBJ1-4; D remains unclear. This CDR3 comprises 15 residues. The germline V gene has CDR1 MGHDK and CDR2 SYGVNS. Between the trimmed V and J ends, which lost 1 base and 7 bases, there was a span of 13 bases.

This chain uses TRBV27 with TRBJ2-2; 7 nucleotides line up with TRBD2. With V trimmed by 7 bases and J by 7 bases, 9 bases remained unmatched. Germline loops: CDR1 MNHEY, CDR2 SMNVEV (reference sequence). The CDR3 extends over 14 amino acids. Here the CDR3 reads CASNPGGLHGELFF. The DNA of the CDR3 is TGTGCCAGCAATCCCGGGGGGTTGCACGGGGAGCTGTTTTTT.

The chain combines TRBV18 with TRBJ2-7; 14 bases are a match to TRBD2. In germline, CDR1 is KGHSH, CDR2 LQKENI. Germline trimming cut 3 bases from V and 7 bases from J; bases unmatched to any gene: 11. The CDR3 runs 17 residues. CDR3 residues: CASSPGISGLAGVEQYF. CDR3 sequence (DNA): TGTGCCAGCTCACCCGGTATCTCGGGACTAGCGGGAGTAGAGCAGTACTTC. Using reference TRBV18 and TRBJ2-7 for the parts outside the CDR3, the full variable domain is NAGVMQNPRHLVRRRGQEARLRCSPMKGHSHVYWYRQLPEEGLKFMVYLQKENIIDESGMPKERFSAEFPKEGPSILRIQQVVRGDSAAYFCASSPGISGLAGVEQYFGPGTRLTVT.

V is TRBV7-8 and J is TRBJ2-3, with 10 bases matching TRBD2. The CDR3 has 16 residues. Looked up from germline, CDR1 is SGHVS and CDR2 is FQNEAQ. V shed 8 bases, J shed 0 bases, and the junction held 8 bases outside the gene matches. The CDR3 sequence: CASSVWTSGSTDTQYF. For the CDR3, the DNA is TGTGCCAGCTCAGTCTGGACTAGCGGTAGCACAGATACGCAGTATTTT.

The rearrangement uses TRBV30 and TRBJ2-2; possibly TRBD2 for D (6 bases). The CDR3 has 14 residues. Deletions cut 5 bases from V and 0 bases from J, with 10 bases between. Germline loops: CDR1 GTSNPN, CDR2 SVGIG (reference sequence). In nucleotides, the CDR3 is TGTGCCTGGGACGGGGGAACGAACACCGGGGAGCTGTTTTTT. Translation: CAWDGGTNTGELFF.

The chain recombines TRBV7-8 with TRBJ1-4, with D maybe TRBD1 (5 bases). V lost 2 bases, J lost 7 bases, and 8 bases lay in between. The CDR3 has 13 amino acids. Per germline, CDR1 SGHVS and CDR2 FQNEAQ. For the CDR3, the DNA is TGTGCCAGCAGCTTAACAGGTTTTGAAAAACTGTTTTTT. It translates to CASSLTGFEKLFF.